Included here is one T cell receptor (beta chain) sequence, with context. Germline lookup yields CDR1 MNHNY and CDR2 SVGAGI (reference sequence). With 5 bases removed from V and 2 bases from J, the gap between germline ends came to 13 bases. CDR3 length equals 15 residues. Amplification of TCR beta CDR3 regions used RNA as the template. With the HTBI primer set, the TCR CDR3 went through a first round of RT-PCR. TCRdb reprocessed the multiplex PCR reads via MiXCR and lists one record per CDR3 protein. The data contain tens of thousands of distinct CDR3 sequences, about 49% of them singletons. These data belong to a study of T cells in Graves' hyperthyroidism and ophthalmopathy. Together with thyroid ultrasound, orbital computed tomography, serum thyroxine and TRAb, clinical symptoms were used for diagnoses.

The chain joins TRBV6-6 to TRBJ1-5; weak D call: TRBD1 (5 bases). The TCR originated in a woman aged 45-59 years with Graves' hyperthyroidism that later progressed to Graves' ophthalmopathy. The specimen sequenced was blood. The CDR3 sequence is CASSEVQVGNQPQHF. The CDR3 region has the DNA TGTGCCAGCAGTGAGGTACAGGTGGGCAATCAGCCCCAGCATTTT.